This TCR beta chain came from a study of blood T cell repertoires in COVID-19. Looking at the study overall: Donors in the United States, Italy and Spain gave samples during acute or convalescent COVID-19. T cells, B-cell-depleted T cells, or PBMCs provided the cDNA or gDNA that served as material.

Original handling: Nucleated cell counts were estimated from reference gene primer amplification. The assay was immunoSEQ multiplex PCR, and TCRdb's table has in-frame clones only and misses some. V, J and clone size derive from that table, while D and trimming were established from the DNA sequence. This repertoire shows about 75,000 clones, almost 90% found once; its top ten account for about 2.5%. Germline V lookup: CDR1 MNHEY, CDR2 SVGEGT. The CDR3 has 16 amino acids. After removal of 5 bases from V and 2 bases from J, the junction contained 7 bases not matched to a gene. The material sequenced was peripheral blood. The receptor's source is a human donor in a cohort sampled during active COVID-19. The chain uses TRBV6-2 or TRBV6-3 and TRBJ2-7, with 12 positions matching TRBD2. CDR3 DNA sequence: TGTGCCAGCAGTGCCGGACTAGCGGGACTGACCTACGAGCAGTACTTC. It yields the protein CASSAGLAGLTYEQYF.